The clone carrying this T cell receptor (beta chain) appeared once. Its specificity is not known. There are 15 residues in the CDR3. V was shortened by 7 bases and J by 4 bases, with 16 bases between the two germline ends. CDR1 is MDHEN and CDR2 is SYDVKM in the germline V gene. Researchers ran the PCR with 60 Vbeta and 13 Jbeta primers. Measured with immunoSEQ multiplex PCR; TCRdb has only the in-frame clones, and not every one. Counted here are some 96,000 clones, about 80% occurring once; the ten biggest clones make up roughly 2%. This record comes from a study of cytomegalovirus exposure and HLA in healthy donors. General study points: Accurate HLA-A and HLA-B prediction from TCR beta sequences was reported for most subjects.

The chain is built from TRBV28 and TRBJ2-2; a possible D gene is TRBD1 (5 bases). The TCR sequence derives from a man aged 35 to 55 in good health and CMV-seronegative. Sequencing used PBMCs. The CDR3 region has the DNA TGTGCCAGCAAGGAGACGGACAAAACCACCGGGGAGCTGTTTTTT. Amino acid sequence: CASKETDKTTGELFF.